This entry describes one T cell receptor (beta chain). Its specificity is not known. The V and J ends lost 7 bases and 8 bases respectively, with 6 bases between them. CDR3 length equals 10 residues. From germline, CDR1 is SNHLY and CDR2 FYNNEI. The assay was immunoSEQ multiplex PCR, and TCRdb's table has in-frame clones only and misses some. The repertoire holds nearly 600,000 clones, with nearly 97% as singletons. This sample is part of a study of shared clonotypes between healthy human individuals. Findings and caveats of the study: Sharing across four donors was highest in naive CD4 (approximately 5%) and lowest in memory CD8 (roughly 0.4%).

As defined, naive CD8 cells were CD45RO-negative and positively selected for CCR7, with terminally differentiated effector memory CD45RA+ cells excluded. The sample taken for sequencing was naive CD8+ T cells sorted from blood. The chain combines TRBV2 with TRBJ2-1, with D perhaps matching TRBD2 (5 bases). The sequence derives from a woman in her 30s in good health. The CDR3 nucleotides are TGTGCCAGCAAGGGAGATGAGCAGTTCTTC. Its translation is CASKGDEQFF.